This T cell receptor (beta chain) emerged from a study of T cells in Graves' hyperthyroidism and ophthalmopathy. Amplification of TCR beta CDR3 regions was performed using RNA transcripts as template. In the first-round RT-PCR of the TCR CDR3, the HTBI primer set was used. TCRdb passed the multiplex PCR reads through MiXCR, listing each CDR3 protein once. The sample lists roughly 280,000 distinct CDR3 sequences, around 20% seen once, with roughly 60% in the top ten. The CDR3 sequence is 16 residues long. Germline values: CDR1 SGHDN, CDR2 FVKESK. V gave up 1 base and J gave up 0 bases; unmatched junction bases: 5.

The V and J genes are TRBV14 and TRBJ2-7; 8 bases are shared with TRBD1. Sequenced sample: blood. This TCR derives from a man younger than 40 with Graves' ophthalmopathy. The DNA for the CDR3 is TGTGCCAGCAGCCAAGGACGCGGACAGGGCTCCTACGAGCAGTACTTC. Amino acids: CASSQGRGQGSYEQYF.